This TCR beta chain was profiled in a study of radiotherapy plus CTLA-4 blockade in lung cancer (dated 2018 in TCRdb). For context, the study as a whole: Among enrolled patients, 15% to 20% had an objective response and 25% to 35% reached disease control.

What the authors observed across the whole study: The strongest predictors of response, as reported, were early dynamic changes in blood T cell clones along with a rise in serum interferon-beta after radiation. After treatment with radiotherapy and ipilimumab, TCR clones that came from tumors expanded in the peripheral blood.

Inclusive of the bounding cysteine and phenylalanine, the CDR3 is 14 residues long. Just CDR3 DNA is preserved here, 42 bases in frame from base 1. V is pruned by 6 bases and J by 7 bases, leaving 6 bases of the junction without a gene match. CDR1 and CDR2 (LNHDA, SQIVND) derive from the germline V gene (reference sequence). In this study, focal radiation therapy paired with CTLA-4 blockade (ipilimumab) was tested in patients who had chemo-refractory metastatic non-small-cell lung cancer. The library was prepared using the immunoSEQ multiplex PCR assay. TCRdb carries this immuneACCESS record with in-frame sequences only. Its versions omit some clonotypes, under half of them owing to an unresolved V gene in the studies checked, with the rest unexplained. This sample lists around 99,000 clones; approximately 86% were detected once. 4.9% of the sample goes to the ten largest clones. Remarks on this clone: Its specific antigen is unknown. One base away there is no much larger clone; base qualities are not given.

The chain uses TRBV19 and TRBJ1-4; 9 middle bases align to TRBD1. The sample consisted of peripheral blood, taken from a patient treated with radiotherapy plus ipilimumab. The receptor's source is a human donor with non-small cell lung cancer that progressed on radiotherapy plus ipilimumab. The DNA sequence follows: TGTGCCAGTAGCGAGGGACAGGGAGGTGAAAAACTGTTTTTT. It is translated as CASSEGQGGEKLFF.